The rows below give T cell receptor beta chains drawn from one sample of a study of OX40 agonist ivuxolimab in advanced cancers. TCRdb's copy holds only in-frame clones and misses some; the assay was immunoSEQ multiplex PCR. The table lists around 39,000 clones, 70% to 85% of them singletons. The sequences come from CD4+ or CD8+ T cells sorted from blood, collected in a trial of the OX40 agonist ivuxolimab. These receptors were taken from an adult with an advanced solid tumor such as melanoma, head and neck, liver or kidney cancer. Each CDR3 is given with its conserved first and last residue. A D gene is named only where the DNA matches it firmly. Size values are once, few and many counts, or a class for expanded clones, and some rows have none.

abundance	d_gene	v_gene	len	j_gene	CDR3aa	CDR3nt
once	.	TRBV7-2	15	TRBJ2-6	CASGISLSGANVLTF	TGTGCCAGCGGCATTTCTCTTTCTGGGGCCAACGTCCTGACTTTC
.	.	TRBV6-4	13	TRBJ1-1	CASRLTLNTEAFF	TGTGCCAGCAGACTAACATTGAACACTGAAGCTTTCTTT
medium-sized	.	TRBV2	13	TRBJ2-7	CASLRDSTYEQYF	TGTGCCAGCCTCCGAGACAGTACCTACGAGCAGTACTTC
.	.	TRBV30	14	TRBJ2-2	CAWSVAGIAGELFF	TGTGCCTGGAGTGTCGCAGGGATCGCCGGGGAGCTGTTTTTT
.	.	TRBV5-1	14	TRBJ2-5	CASSFGGVLETQYF	TGCGCCAGCAGCTTCGGCGGGGTCCTAGAGACCCAGTACTTC
.	.	TRBV5-1	13	TRBJ2-1	CASSLGQYNEQFF	TGCGCCAGCAGCTTGGGACAGTACAATGAGCAGTTCTTC
.	.	TRBV5-6	16	TRBJ1-2	CASSFGLRAADYGYTF	TGTGCCAGCAGCTTTGGACTCAGGGCCGCGGACTATGGCTACACCTTC
.	.	TRBV7-9	15	TRBJ2-2	CASSSRTANTGELFF	TGTGCCAGCAGCTCCCGGACAGCGAACACCGGGGAGCTGTTTTTT
.	.	TRBV28	12	TRBJ1-5	CASSLRVRPQHF	TGTGCCAGCAGTCTCAGGGTCCGGCCCCAGCATTTT
once	.	TRBV5-8	16	TRBJ2-6	CASSPTEISGANVLTF	TGTGCCAGCAGCCCCACAGAGATCTCTGGGGCCAACGTCCTGACTTTC
.	TRBD1	TRBV10-3	14	TRBJ1-3	CAISEGQGRNTIYF	TGTGCCATCAGTGAAGGACAGGGCAGAAACACCATATATTTT
.	.	TRBV5-5	13	TRBJ2-2	CASRLLNTGELFF	TGTGCCAGCAGATTGCTGAACACCGGGGAGCTGTTTTTT
.	.	TRBV5-1	14	TRBJ1-6	CASSLGGPNSPLHF	TGCGCCAGCAGCTTAGGGGGGCCTAATTCACCCCTCCACTTT
.	TRBD1	TRBV29-1	16	TRBJ2-1	CSVGGGTGGIYNEQFF	TGCAGCGTTGGGGGTGGGACAGGGGGCATTTACAATGAGCAGTTCTTC
.	.	TRBV11-1	15	TRBJ2-7	CASSVQSGLSYEQYF	TGTGCCAGCAGCGTTCAGTCAGGTTTGTCCTACGAGCAGTACTTC
.	TRBD1	TRBV7-2	15	TRBJ1-5	CASSTTGGVGQPQHF	TGTGCCAGCAGCACCACAGGGGGCGTGGGTCAGCCCCAGCATTTT
.	.	TRBV21-1	12	TRBJ2-7	CASSHGGELQYF	TGTGCCAGCAGCCACGGAGGGGAACTGCAGTACTTC
.	.	TRBV5-4	14	TRBJ2-7	CASSLAGVAYEQYF	TGTGCCAGTAGCTTGGCCGGGGTAGCTTACGAGCAGTACTTC
.	.	TRBV15	12	TRBJ1-1	CATSRGDREAFF	TGTGCCACCAGCAGAGGCGATCGGGAAGCTTTCTTT
.	.	TRBV6-6	13	TRBJ2-7	CASRRQSLYEQYF	TGTGCCAGCAGGCGACAATCCCTCTACGAGCAGTACTTC
.	.	TRBV19	14	TRBJ1-3	CASSRSRSGNTIYF	TGTGCCAGTAGTCGAAGCCGCTCTGGAAACACCATATATTTT
few	TRBD1	TRBV23-1	13	TRBJ1-4	CASTGSLSEKLFF	TGCGCCTCGACAGGGTCCCTTAGTGAAAAACTGTTTTTT
.	.	TRBV19	15	TRBJ2-1	CASSIGGGRYNEQFF	TGTGCCAGTAGTATTGGTGGGGGCCGTTACAATGAGCAGTTCTTC
.	.	TRBV18	16	TRBJ1-4	CASSPFSRGTNEKLFF	TGTGCCAGCTCACCATTTTCGAGGGGGACTAATGAAAAACTGTTTTTT